This T cell receptor (beta chain) was profiled in a study of a mutant IDH1 vaccine in newly diagnosed glioma. Only in-frame clones appear in the TCRdb table, and some are missing; sequencing was by immunoSEQ multiplex PCR. The table records about 60,000 clones, approximately 80% of them present only once. The time point denotes: week 11, during vaccination. It was 300 ug of mutant IDH1 20-mer peptide that made up each vaccine dose, given with topical imiquimod. Germline V gene data show CDR1 as LNHNV and CDR2 as YYDKDF (reference sequence). V was clipped by 1 base and J by 3 bases, with 13 bases between them. CDR3 length: 15 amino acids. Notes on this clone: Its target is not known.

The specimen was PBMCs, collected from a glioma patient whose treatment included an IDH1 peptide vaccine. The receptor was derived from a young man with glioma. This chain uses TRBV15 with TRBJ2-7, with D possibly matching TRBD1 (6 bases). CDR3 residues: CATSRGEQGIYEQYF. The CDR3 DNA follows: TGTGCCACCAGCAGAGGAGAACAGGGTATCTACGAGCAGTACTTC.